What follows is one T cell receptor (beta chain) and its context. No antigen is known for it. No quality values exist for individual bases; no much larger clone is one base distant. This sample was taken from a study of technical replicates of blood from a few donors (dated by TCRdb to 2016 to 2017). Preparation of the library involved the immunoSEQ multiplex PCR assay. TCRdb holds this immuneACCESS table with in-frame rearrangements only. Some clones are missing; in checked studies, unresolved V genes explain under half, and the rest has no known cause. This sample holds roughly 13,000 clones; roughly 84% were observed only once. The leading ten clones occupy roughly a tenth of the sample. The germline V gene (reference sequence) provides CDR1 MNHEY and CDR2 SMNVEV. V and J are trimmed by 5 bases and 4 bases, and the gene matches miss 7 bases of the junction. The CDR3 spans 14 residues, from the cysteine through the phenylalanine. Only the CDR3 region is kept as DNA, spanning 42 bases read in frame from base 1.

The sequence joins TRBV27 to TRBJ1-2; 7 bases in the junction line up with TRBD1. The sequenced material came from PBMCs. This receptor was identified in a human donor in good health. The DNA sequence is TGTGCCAGCAGTCCAGGACAGGTCGTCTATGGCTACACCTTC. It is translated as CASSPGQVVYGYTF.